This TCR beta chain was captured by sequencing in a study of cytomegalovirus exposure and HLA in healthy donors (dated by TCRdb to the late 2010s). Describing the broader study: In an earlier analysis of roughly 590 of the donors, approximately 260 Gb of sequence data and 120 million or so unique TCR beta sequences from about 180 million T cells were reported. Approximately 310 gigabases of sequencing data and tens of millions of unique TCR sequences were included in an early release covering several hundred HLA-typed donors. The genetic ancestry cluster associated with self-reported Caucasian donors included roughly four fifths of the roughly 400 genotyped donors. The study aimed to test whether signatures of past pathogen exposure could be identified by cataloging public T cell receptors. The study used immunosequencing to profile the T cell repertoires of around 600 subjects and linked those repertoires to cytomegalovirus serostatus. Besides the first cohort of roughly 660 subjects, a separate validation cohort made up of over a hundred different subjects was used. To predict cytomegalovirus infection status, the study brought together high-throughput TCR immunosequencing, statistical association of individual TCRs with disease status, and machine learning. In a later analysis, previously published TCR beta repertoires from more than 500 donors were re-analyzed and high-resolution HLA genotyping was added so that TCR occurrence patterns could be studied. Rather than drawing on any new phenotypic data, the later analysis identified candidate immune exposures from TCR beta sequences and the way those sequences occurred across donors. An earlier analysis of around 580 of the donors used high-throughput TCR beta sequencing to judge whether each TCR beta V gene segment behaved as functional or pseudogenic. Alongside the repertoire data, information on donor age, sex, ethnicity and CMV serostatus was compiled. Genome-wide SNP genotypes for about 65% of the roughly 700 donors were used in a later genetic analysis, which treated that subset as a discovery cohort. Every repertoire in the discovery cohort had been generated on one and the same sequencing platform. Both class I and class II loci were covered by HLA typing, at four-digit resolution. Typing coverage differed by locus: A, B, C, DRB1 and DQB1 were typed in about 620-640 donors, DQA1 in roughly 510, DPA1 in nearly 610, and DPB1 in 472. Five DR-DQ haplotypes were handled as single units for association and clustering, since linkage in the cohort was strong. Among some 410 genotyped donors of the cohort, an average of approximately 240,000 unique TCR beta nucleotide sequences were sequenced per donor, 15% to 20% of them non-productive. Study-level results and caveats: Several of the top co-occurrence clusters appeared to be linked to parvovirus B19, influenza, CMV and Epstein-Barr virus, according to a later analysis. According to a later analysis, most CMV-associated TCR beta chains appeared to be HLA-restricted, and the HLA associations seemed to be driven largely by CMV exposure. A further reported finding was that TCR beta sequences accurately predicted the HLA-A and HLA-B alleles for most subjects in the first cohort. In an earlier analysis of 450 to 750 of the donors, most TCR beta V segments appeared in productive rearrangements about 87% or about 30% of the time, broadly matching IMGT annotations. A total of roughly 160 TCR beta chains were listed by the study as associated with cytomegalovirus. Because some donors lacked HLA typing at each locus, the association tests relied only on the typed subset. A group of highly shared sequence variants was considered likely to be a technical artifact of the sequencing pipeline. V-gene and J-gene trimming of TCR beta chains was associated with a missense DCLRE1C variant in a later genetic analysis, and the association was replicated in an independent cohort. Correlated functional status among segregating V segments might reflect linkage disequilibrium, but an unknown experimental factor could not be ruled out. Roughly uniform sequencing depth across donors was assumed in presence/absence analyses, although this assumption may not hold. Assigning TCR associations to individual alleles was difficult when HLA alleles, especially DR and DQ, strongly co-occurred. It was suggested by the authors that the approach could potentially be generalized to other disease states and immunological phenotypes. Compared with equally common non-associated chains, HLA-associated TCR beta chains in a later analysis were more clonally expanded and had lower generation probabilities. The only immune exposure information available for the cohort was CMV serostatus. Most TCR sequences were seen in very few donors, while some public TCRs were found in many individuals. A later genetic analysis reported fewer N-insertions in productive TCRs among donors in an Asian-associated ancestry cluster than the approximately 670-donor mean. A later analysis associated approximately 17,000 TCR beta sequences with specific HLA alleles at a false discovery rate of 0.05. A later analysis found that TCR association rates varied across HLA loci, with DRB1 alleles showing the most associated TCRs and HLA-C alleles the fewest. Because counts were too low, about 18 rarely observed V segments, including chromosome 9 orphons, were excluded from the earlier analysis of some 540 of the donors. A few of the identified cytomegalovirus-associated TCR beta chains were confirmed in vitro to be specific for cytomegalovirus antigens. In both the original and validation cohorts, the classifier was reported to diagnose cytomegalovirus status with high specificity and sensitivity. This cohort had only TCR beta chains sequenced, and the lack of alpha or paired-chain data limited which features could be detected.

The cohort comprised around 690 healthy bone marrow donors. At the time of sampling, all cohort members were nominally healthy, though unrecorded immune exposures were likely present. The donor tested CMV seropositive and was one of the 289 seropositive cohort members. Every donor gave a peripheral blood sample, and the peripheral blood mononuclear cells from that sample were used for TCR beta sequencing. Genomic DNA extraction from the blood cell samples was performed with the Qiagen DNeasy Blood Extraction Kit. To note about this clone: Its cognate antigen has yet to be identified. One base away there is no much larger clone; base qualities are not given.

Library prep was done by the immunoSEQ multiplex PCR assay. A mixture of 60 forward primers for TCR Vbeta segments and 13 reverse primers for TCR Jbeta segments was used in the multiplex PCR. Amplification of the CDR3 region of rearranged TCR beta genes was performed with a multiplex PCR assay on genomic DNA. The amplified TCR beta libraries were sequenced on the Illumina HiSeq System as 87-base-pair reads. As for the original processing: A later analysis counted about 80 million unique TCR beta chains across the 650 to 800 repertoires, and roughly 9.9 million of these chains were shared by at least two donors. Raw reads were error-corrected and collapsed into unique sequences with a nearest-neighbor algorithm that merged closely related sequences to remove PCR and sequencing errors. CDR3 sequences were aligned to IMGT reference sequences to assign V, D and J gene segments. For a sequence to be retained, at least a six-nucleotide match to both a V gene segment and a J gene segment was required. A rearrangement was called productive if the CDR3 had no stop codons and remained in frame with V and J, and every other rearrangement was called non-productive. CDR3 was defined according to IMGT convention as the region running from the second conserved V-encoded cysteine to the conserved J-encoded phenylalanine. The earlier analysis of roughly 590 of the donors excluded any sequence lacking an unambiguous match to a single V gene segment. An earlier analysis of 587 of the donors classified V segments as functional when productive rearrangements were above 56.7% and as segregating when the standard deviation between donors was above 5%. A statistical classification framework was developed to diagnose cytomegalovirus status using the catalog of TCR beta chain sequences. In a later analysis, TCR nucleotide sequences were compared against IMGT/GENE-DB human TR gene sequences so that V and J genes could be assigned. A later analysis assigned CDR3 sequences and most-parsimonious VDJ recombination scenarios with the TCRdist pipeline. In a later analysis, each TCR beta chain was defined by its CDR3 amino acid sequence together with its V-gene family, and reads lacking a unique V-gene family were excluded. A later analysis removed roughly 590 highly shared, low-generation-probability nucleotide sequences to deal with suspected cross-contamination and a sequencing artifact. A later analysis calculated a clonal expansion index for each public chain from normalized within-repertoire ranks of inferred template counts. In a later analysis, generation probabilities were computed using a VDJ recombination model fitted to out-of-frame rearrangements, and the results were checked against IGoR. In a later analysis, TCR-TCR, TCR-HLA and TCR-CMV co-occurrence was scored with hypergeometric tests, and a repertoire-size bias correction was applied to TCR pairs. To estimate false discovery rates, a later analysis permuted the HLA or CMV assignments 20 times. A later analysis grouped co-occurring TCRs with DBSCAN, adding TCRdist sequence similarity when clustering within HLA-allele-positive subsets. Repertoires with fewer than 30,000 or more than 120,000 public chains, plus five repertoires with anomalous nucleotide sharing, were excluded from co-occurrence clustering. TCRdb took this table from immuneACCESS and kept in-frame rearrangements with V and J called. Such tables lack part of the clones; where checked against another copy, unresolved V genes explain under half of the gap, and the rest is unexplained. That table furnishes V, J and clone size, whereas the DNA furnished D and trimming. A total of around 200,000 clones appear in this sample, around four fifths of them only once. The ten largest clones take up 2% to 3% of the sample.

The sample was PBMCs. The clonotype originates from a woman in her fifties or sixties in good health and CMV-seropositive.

The CDR3 corresponds to CASSLYRGNLNEQYF. The DNA sequence is as follows: TGTGCCAGCAGTTTATACAGGGGCAATCTCAACGAGCAGTACTTC. The rearranged chain carries TRBV28 and TRBJ2-7; TRBD1 aligns with 7 central bases. The CDR3 spans 15 residues, from the cysteine through the phenylalanine. Only the CDR3 part of the read is kept: 45 bases, read in frame from the first base. The germline V and J ends show losses of 1 base and 5 bases respectively, and no gene match explains 8 bases of the junction. The germline V gene supplies CDR1 MDHEN and CDR2 SYDVKM.